This TCR beta chain was captured by sequencing in a study of shared clonotypes between healthy human individuals. The data were produced by immunoSEQ multiplex PCR, yet TCRdb's version contains in-frame clones alone and is incomplete. The table lists some 580,000 clones, 98% of them singletons. Note on this clone: Its antigen is still unknown.

The V end lost 7 bases, the J end lost 3 bases, and 23 bases lay between the germline ends. The germline V gene has CDR1 SGHTS and CDR2 YDEGEE. The CDR3 has 16 amino acids. Broader study findings: Rarefaction exposed incomplete sorted-subset sequencing despite large depth. Clonotype sharing among the donors was expected to vary with sequencing depth.

Terminally differentiated effector memory CD45RA+ cells were excluded from the naive CD8 cells, which were CD45RO-negative and positively selected for CCR7. The clonotype originates from a young man in good health. What was sequenced was naive CD8+ T cells sorted from blood. The V gene is TRBV5-8, the J gene TRBJ2-7; perhaps TRBD2 as D (6 bases). In DNA form, the CDR3 reads TGTGCCAGCCTTTCCCGACCGACTAGTTTGTTCTACGAGCAGTACTTC. Translation gives CASLSRPTSLFYEQYF.